This entry concerns a single T cell receptor (beta chain). The antigen is undetermined. TCRdb used MiXCR to reprocess the reads, holding one entry per CDR3 protein. The sample yields roughly 160,000 distinct CDR3 sequences, about a fifth seen once. This record belongs to a study of T cell repertoires in cytomegalovirus infection. On the study more broadly: From public TCR beta signatures came an indication of both CMV infection and matching HLA type.

The CDR3 has 15 residues. V lost 6 bases, J lost 2 bases, and 9 bases stayed unmatched. Germline V gene sequence: CDR1 SEHNR, CDR2 FQNEAQ (reference sequence). The specimen comprised CD8+ T cells from cultured PBMCs, sampled from culture after CMV antigen stimulation. V usage is TRBV7-9 and J usage is TRBJ2-7; 8 bases line up with TRBD2. The receptor comes from a human donor in good health (CMV status not recorded). Some clones in this sample may be carry-over from other donors' samples. CDR3: CASRVSGEPTYEQYF. The CDR3 DNA follows: TGTGCCAGCAGGGTTAGCGGGGAGCCAACCTACGAGCAGTACTTC.